This TCR beta chain was sequenced during a study of shared clonotypes between healthy human individuals. The test was conducted at deep level. The protocol was immunoSEQ multiplex PCR, while the TCRdb copy is restricted to in-frame clones and leaves out a portion. In the table there are hundreds of thousands of clones, more than 60% of which are singletons. This clone showed up just once. The CDR3 spans 15 residues. CDR1 is LGHNA, CDR2 YNFKEQ, per germline. Germline trimming cut 1 base from V and 10 bases from J; bases unmatched to any gene: 7. This sequence originates from a man aged 25 to 40 in good health. This rearrangement joins TRBV4-2 to TRBJ2-1; 10 bases map to TRBD2. Sequenced input: memory CD4+ T cells sorted from blood. The sample's subset: CD45RA-negative fraction. As DNA, the CDR3 is TGTGCCAGCAGCCAAGCGTTAGCGGGAGGAGGAGAGCAGTTCTTC. Amino acid sequence: CASSQALAGGGEQFF.